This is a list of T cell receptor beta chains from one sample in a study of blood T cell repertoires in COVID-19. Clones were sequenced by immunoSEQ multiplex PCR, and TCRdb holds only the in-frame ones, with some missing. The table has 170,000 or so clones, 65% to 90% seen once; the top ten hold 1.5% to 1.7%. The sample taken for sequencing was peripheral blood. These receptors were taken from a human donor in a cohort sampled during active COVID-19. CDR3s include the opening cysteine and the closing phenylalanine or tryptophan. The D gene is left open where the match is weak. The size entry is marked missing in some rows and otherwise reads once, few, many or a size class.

CDR3aa: CASSQGLAILAKNIQYF
CDR3nt: TGTGCCAGCAGCCAAGGCCTAGCCATACTAGCCAAAAACATTCAGTACTTC
v_gene: TRBV3-1/TRBV3-2
j_gene: TRBJ2-4
d_gene: NA
abundance: once

CDR3aa: CASSPSYEQYF
CDR3nt: TGTGCCAGCAGCCCTTCCTACGAGCAGTACTTC
v_gene: TRBV16
j_gene: TRBJ2-7
d_gene: NA
abundance: NA

CDR3aa: CASSLGAGGNGETQYF
CDR3nt: TGTGCCAGCAGCTTAGGTGCGGGGGGCAATGGGGAGACCCAGTACTTC
v_gene: TRBV7-2
j_gene: TRBJ2-5
d_gene: TRBD2
abundance: NA

CDR3aa: CASSLPSGAYNEQFF
CDR3nt: TGCGCCAGCAGCTTGCCTAGCGGGGCCTACAATGAGCAGTTCTTC
v_gene: TRBV5-1
j_gene: TRBJ2-1
d_gene: TRBD2
abundance: NA

CDR3aa: CASSVEAGGFSYEQYF
CDR3nt: TGTGCCAGCAGCGTAGAAGCAGGGGGCTTCTCCTACGAGCAGTACTTC
v_gene: TRBV9
j_gene: TRBJ2-7
d_gene: TRBD1
abundance: NA

CDR3aa: CASSADRANQPQHF
CDR3nt: TGTGCCAGCAGCGCGGACAGGGCCAATCAGCCCCAGCATTTT
v_gene: TRBV7-2
j_gene: TRBJ1-5
d_gene: TRBD1
abundance: NA

CDR3aa: CASSWGAGVTKNIQYF
CDR3nt: TGTGCCAGCAGTTGGGGGGCGGGAGTGACCAAAAACATTCAGTACTTC
v_gene: TRBV6-5
j_gene: TRBJ2-4
d_gene: NA
abundance: NA

CDR3aa: CASSPRAARTLQETQYF
CDR3nt: TGTGCCAGCAGCCCCCGAGCGGCCAGGACCTTACAAGAGACCCAGTACTTC
v_gene: TRBV5-6
j_gene: TRBJ2-5
d_gene: NA
abundance: NA

CDR3aa: CASSRDTSGNTIYF
CDR3nt: TGTGCCAGCAGTCGGGACACCTCTGGAAACACCATATATTTT
v_gene: TRBV6-5
j_gene: TRBJ1-3
d_gene: NA
abundance: NA

CDR3aa: CASSSYPPQKEGAQYF
CDR3nt: TGTGCCAGCAGCTCATACCCACCGCAGAAAGAAGGGGCCCAGTACTTC
v_gene: TRBV7-6
j_gene: TRBJ2-5
d_gene: NA
abundance: NA

CDR3aa: CASSTAGAQNYEQYF
CDR3nt: TGTGCCAGCAGTACCGCGGGAGCACAGAACTACGAGCAGTACTTC
v_gene: TRBV27
j_gene: TRBJ2-7
d_gene: TRBD2
abundance: NA

CDR3aa: CAISHIKGQGVTDTQYF
CDR3nt: TGTGCCATCAGCCATATAAAGGGACAGGGGGTCACAGATACGCAGTATTTT
v_gene: TRBV10-3
j_gene: TRBJ2-3
d_gene: TRBD1
abundance: NA

CDR3aa: CASSHPVQGHYEQYF
CDR3nt: TGTGCCAGCAGCCATCCGGTACAGGGCCACTACGAGCAGTACTTC
v_gene: TRBV3-1/TRBV3-2
j_gene: TRBJ2-7
d_gene: NA
abundance: NA

CDR3aa: CASSWAGGETQYF
CDR3nt: TGTGCCAGCAGTTGGGCAGGGGGCGAGACCCAGTACTTC
v_gene: TRBV27
j_gene: TRBJ2-5
d_gene: TRBD1
abundance: NA

CDR3aa: CASSSDFYEQYF
CDR3nt: TGTGCCAGCAGTTCGGACTTTTACGAGCAGTACTTC
v_gene: TRBV6-5
j_gene: TRBJ2-7
d_gene: NA
abundance: NA

CDR3aa: CASSLARGQGNSPLHF
CDR3nt: TGTGCCAGCAGCTTAGCCAGAGGACAGGGGAATTCACCCCTCCACTTT
v_gene: TRBV7-9
j_gene: TRBJ1-6
d_gene: TRBD1
abundance: NA

CDR3aa: CASSLDRGPHEQYF
CDR3nt: TGTGCCAGCAGCCTCGACAGGGGGCCCCACGAGCAGTACTTC
v_gene: TRBV7-9
j_gene: TRBJ2-7
d_gene: TRBD1
abundance: few

CDR3aa: CASSLRNTGELFF
CDR3nt: TGTGCCAGCAGCTTGAGGAACACCGGGGAGCTGTTTTTT
v_gene: TRBV7-3
j_gene: TRBJ2-2
d_gene: NA
abundance: few

CDR3aa: CASSLTGQRSQPQHF
CDR3nt: TGTGCCAGCAGCCTGACGGGACAGAGATCTCAGCCCCAGCATTTT
v_gene: TRBV6-2/TRBV6-3
j_gene: TRBJ1-5
d_gene: TRBD1
abundance: NA

CDR3aa: CASSKIPGTGVNQPQHF
CDR3nt: TGTGCCAGCAGCAAAATCCCTGGGACAGGGGTGAATCAGCCCCAGCATTTT
v_gene: TRBV21-1
j_gene: TRBJ1-5
d_gene: NA
abundance: NA

CDR3aa: CATQVRSSYEQYF
CDR3nt: TGTGCCACACAAGTTAGGAGCTCCTACGAGCAGTACTTC
v_gene: TRBV6-5
j_gene: TRBJ2-7
d_gene: NA
abundance: NA

CDR3aa: CSATWNTEAFF
CDR3nt: TGCAGTGCTACCTGGAACACTGAAGCTTTCTTT
v_gene: TRBV20-1
j_gene: TRBJ1-1
d_gene: NA
abundance: NA

CDR3aa: CASSSGGNSYNEQFF
CDR3nt: TGCGCCAGCAGCTCCGGGGGGAACTCCTACAATGAGCAGTTCTTC
v_gene: TRBV5-1
j_gene: TRBJ2-1
d_gene: TRBD2
abundance: NA

CDR3aa: CASSQEGRRGSEAFF
CDR3nt: TGCGCCAGCAGCCAAGAAGGTAGGAGAGGGAGTGAAGCTTTCTTT
v_gene: TRBV4-3
j_gene: TRBJ1-1
d_gene: NA
abundance: NA

CDR3aa: CASSVNSGRDGYTF
CDR3nt: TGTGCCAGCAGCGTAAATTCAGGGAGGGATGGCTACACCTTC
v_gene: TRBV9
j_gene: TRBJ1-2
d_gene: NA
abundance: NA

CDR3aa: CASSKGGDTDTQYF
CDR3nt: TGTGCCAGCAGCAAAGGCGGGGACACAGATACGCAGTATTTT
v_gene: TRBV7-2
j_gene: TRBJ2-3
d_gene: NA
abundance: NA

CDR3aa: CSVGELNTEAFF
CDR3nt: TGCAGCGTTGGGGAGTTGAACACTGAAGCTTTCTTT
v_gene: TRBV29-1
j_gene: TRBJ1-1
d_gene: NA
abundance: once

CDR3aa: CASSQDPSGGYQETQYF
CDR3nt: TGCGCCAGCAGCCAAGATCCTAGCGGGGGGTACCAAGAGACCCAGTACTTC
v_gene: TRBV4-3
j_gene: TRBJ2-5
d_gene: TRBD2
abundance: NA

CDR3aa: CASSFSSYNEQFF
CDR3nt: TGTGCCAGCAGTTTCAGCTCCTACAATGAGCAGTTCTTC
v_gene: TRBV27
j_gene: TRBJ2-1
d_gene: NA
abundance: NA

CDR3aa: CARSLARTGTYEQYF
CDR3nt: TGTGCCAGAAGCTTGGCCCGGACAGGGACCTACGAGCAGTACTTC
v_gene: TRBV5-3
j_gene: TRBJ2-7
d_gene: TRBD1
abundance: NA

CDR3aa: CASSLIPPGQGIEKLFF
CDR3nt: TGTGCCAGCAGTTTAATCCCCCCGGGACAGGGTATAGAAAAACTGTTTTTT
v_gene: TRBV27
j_gene: TRBJ1-4
d_gene: TRBD1
abundance: NA

CDR3aa: CASSQEGGTQPQHF
CDR3nt: TGTGCCAGCAGCCAAGAGGGGGGAACTCAGCCCCAGCATTTT
v_gene: TRBV3-1/TRBV3-2
j_gene: TRBJ1-5
d_gene: NA
abundance: NA

CDR3aa: CASSKEGDGSFF
CDR3nt: TGTGCCAGCAGCAAAGAGGGGGACGGGTCGTTCTTC
v_gene: TRBV21-1
j_gene: TRBJ2-1
d_gene: NA
abundance: NA

CDR3aa: CASSVTYGSYNSPLHF
CDR3nt: TGTGCCAGCAGTGTCACTTATGGCTCCTATAATTCACCCCTCCACTTT
v_gene: TRBV6-1
j_gene: TRBJ1-6
d_gene: NA
abundance: few

CDR3aa: CASSAPDTQETQYF
CDR3nt: TGTGCCAGCAGCGCCCCTGACACACAAGAGACCCAGTACTTC
v_gene: TRBV9
j_gene: TRBJ2-5
d_gene: NA
abundance: NA

CDR3aa: CASSLAGSYEQYF
CDR3nt: TGCGCCAGCAGCTTGGCCGGTTCCTACGAGCAGTACTTC
v_gene: TRBV5-1
j_gene: TRBJ2-7
d_gene: NA
abundance: NA

CDR3aa: CASSIQKSGAEAFF
CDR3nt: TGTGCCAGTAGTATCCAAAAGTCGGGGGCTGAAGCTTTCTTT
v_gene: TRBV19
j_gene: TRBJ1-1
d_gene: NA
abundance: once

CDR3aa: CASSAGTSLFDEQFF
CDR3nt: TGCGCCAGCAGTGCCGGGACTTCGCTCTTCGATGAGCAGTTCTTC
v_gene: TRBV10-1
j_gene: TRBJ2-1
d_gene: NA
abundance: NA

CDR3aa: CASSSPSGTAEAFF
CDR3nt: TGTGCCAGCAGCTCCCCGTCCGGGACAGCCGAAGCTTTCTTT
v_gene: TRBV5-4
j_gene: TRBJ1-1
d_gene: TRBD1
abundance: NA

CDR3aa: CASSQGEGGQNQPQHF
CDR3nt: TGCGCCAGCAGCCAAGGGGAGGGGGGGCAGAATCAGCCCCAGCATTTT
v_gene: TRBV4-3
j_gene: TRBJ1-5
d_gene: NA
abundance: NA

CDR3aa: CASRLIRDSTGELFF
CDR3nt: TGTGCCAGCAGGCTCATCCGGGACAGCACCGGGGAGCTGTTTTTT
v_gene: TRBV27
j_gene: TRBJ2-2
d_gene: TRBD1
abundance: NA

CDR3aa: CASSLGGSFYEQYF
CDR3nt: TGTGCCAGCAGTTTAGGAGGGAGCTTCTACGAGCAGTACTTC
v_gene: TRBV28
j_gene: TRBJ2-7
d_gene: NA
abundance: NA